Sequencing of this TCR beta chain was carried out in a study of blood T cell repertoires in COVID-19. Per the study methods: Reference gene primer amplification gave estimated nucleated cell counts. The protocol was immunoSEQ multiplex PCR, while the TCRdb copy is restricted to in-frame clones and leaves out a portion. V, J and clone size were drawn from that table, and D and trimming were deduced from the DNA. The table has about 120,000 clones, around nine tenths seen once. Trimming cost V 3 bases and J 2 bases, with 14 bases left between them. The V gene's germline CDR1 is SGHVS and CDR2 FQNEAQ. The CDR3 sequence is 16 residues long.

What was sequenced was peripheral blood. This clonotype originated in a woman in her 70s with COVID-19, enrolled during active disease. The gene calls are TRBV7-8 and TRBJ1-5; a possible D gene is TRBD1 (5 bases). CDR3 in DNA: TGTGCCAGCAGCTTTGACAGCCCATGGGGCAATCAGCCCCAGCATTTT. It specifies CASSFDSPWGNQPQHF.